This T cell receptor (beta chain) was obtained from a study of T cell responses to AZD1222 COVID-19 vaccine. V was pared by 2 bases and J by 6 bases, with 10 bases between. The CDR3 covers 14 residues. Germline CDR1 and CDR2: WNHNN and SYGVQD (reference sequence). Sequencing used immunoSEQ multiplex PCR; TCRdb keeps in-frame clones, though not all of them. The profile shows about 150,000 clones, about nine tenths of them singletons. This clonotype originated in an adult in good health. The rearrangement links TRBV10-1 to TRBJ2-2; D remains unclear. The specimen comprised peripheral blood, sampled on day 0 of AZD1222 vaccination. The CDR3 DNA reads as TGCGCCAGCAGTGAGCGGTCGGGTTCCGGGGAGCTGTTTTTT. Protein product: CASSERSGSGELFF.